This T cell receptor (beta chain) was identified in a study of STAT5B mutations in CD4+ large granular lymphocyte leukemia. Study results and limitations: Compared with healthy controls (2/35), patient top clones favored TRBV06 (8/27). Patient CD4-sorted repertoires looked more clonal than healthy CD4+ repertoires, even without putative leukemic clones.

Of note for this clone: The antigen is undetermined.

V lost 6 bases, J lost 8 bases, and 19 bases lay in between. The length of the CDR3 is 15 residues. In germline, CDR1 is MNHEY, CDR2 SVGAGI. Clones were sequenced by immunoSEQ multiplex PCR, and TCRdb holds only the in-frame ones, with some missing. The repertoire holds more than 45,000 clones, with about 70% as singletons. The source material was CD4+ T cells from blood buffy coats. The receptor was derived from a human donor in good health. This chain connects TRBV6-5 to TRBJ2-2; possible D gene TRBD1, 6 bases. The CDR3 DNA is TGTGCCAGCAGAATACAGGGCGGGTTAGGTGGGGAGCTGTTTTTT. This sequence encodes CASRIQGGLGGELFF.